Presented here are 5 T cell receptor beta chains from one specimen sequenced in a study of spatial heterogeneity in lung cancer. Time point indicated: blood at routine non-recurrence follow-up after resection. MiXCR, run by TCRdb on the 5' RACE reads, gives a single entry per CDR3 protein. The sample includes over 95,000 distinct CDR3 sequences, approximately 11% seen only once; the top ten take less than 25%. The material was PBMCs, obtained at follow-up. These receptors all stem from a female donor with early-stage non-small cell lung cancer.

This clonotype was observed a few times. J is TRBJ2-7 and V is TRBV28; 8 bases match TRBD1. The germline gives CDR1 MDHEN, CDR2 SYDVKM. Trimming at V came to 5 bases and at J to 2 bases, leaving 8 bases not matched to a gene. This CDR3 is built from 15 residues. Here the CDR3 DNA reads TGTGCCAGCAGTCCACCGGACAGGGCGCCCTACGAGCAGTACTTC. This translates into CASSPPDRAPYEQYF.

This clonotype has a handful of counts. The V and J genes are TRBV28 and TRBJ2-1; D may be TRBD2 (5 bases). From germline, CDR1 is MDHEN and CDR2 SYDVKM. V lost 8 bases and J 3 bases, leaving 14 bases between the germline ends. This CDR3 region has 14 residues. CDR3 in amino acids: CASQRTGDYNEQFF. CDR3 bases: TGTGCCAGCCAACGTACCGGGGACTACAATGAGCAGTTCTTC.

This chain links TRBV6-6 with TRBJ2-1, with 11 bases identical to TRBD2. The V gene's germline CDR1 is MNHNY and CDR2 SVGAGI (reference sequence). Trimming removed 8 bases from V and 6 bases from J; junction bases left unmatched: 15. The CDR3 contains 17 residues. The CDR3 region is CASSPSTSGKGSNEQFF. DNA for the CDR3: TGTGCCAGCTCTCCATCGACTAGCGGGAAAGGAAGCAATGAGCAGTTCTTC.

J is TRBJ2-7 and V is TRBV19; D is ambiguous. The length of the CDR3 is 14 residues. Germline V gene data show CDR1 as LNHDA and CDR2 as SQIVND (reference sequence). The V and J ends lost 5 bases and 0 bases respectively, with 11 bases between them. The CDR3 reads CASSYSESSYEQYF. CDR3 DNA: TGTGCCAGTAGTTACAGCGAGAGCTCCTACGAGCAGTACTTC.

The chain links TRBV7-9 to TRBJ2-2, with 15 bases fitting TRBD2. The CDR3 is made up of 18 amino acids. The trim removed 4 bases at V and 7 bases at J, leaving 10 bases unmatched. Germline V CDR1 and CDR2: SEHNR, FQNEAQ (reference sequence). CDR3 coding DNA: TGTGCCAGCAGCTCGTATTTGGGACTAGCGGGAGGCCACGGGGAGCTGTTTTTT. It is translated as CASSSYLGLAGGHGELFF.